This T cell receptor beta chain was observed in a study of T-cell reconstitution after alpha-beta-depleted transplantation in children. Using unique molecular identifiers, the investigators prepared the TCRbeta library. TCRdb re-called the PCR reads with MiXCR, one entry per CDR3 protein. The sample carries 600,000 to 700,000 distinct CDR3 sequences, about 12% recorded once. The CDR3 spans 17 residues. Per germline, CDR1 SGHRS and CDR2 YFSETQ. As for this clonotype: The antigen remains undetermined. An end of the junction does not agree with germline; a read error may underlie this.

Overall study findings and caveats: Reportedly, only several hundred clones from non-depleted graft cells drove alpha-beta T-cell counts at about two months. Hyperexpanded clones declined; after one year, newly produced T cells mostly supplied diversity. At day 60, the high TCRbeta diversity found in some patients originated from recipient T cells and thymic progenitors that had survived.

This sequence was found in a girl under 10 years old with congenital amegakaryocytic thrombocytopenia, due to receive a stem cell transplant. The source material was PBMCs, sampled before TCRalphabeta/CD19-depleted stem cell transplant. This chain uses TRBV5-1 with TRBJ2-2; D is undetermined. Here the CDR3 DNA reads TGCGCCAGCAGCTTCGGTTCGTTCTCCCGGAACGCCGGGGAGCTGTTTTTT. It translates to CASSFGSFSRNAGELFF.